Listed below are T cell receptor beta chains from one sample, sequenced in a study of vaccination and CD4 T cells after COVID-19. These receptors' targets are unknown. TCRdb itself ran the PCR reads through MiXCR, one entry per CDR3 protein. This table holds approximately 19,000 distinct CDR3 sequences, less than 60% found once. Material: CD4+ T cells from blood, cultured in vitro, obtained after SARS-CoV-2 vaccination. The origin of the receptors is a human donor who had recovered from COVID-19. Both conserved end residues are part of each CDR3. The D gene is left open where the match is weak. Clone size, where shown, is once, few, many, or a class for clones that have expanded.

j_call: TRBJ2-2; d_call: .; clone_size: .; v_call: TRBV7-2; cdr3_nt: TGTGCCAGCAGCTTTGCGAGCGGGGAGCTGTTTTTT; cdr3_aa: CASSFASGELFF
j_call: TRBJ1-5; d_call: TRBD1; clone_size: .; v_call: TRBV6-1; cdr3_nt: TGTGCCAGCAGTACCCCCGGACAGGGGTCGAATCAGCCCCGGCATTTT; cdr3_aa: CASSTPGQGSNQPRHF
j_call: TRBJ1-6; d_call: TRBD1; clone_size: .; v_call: TRBV20-1; cdr3_nt: TGCAGTGCTAGTGACAGGGGGGATTCACCCCTCCACTTT; cdr3_aa: CSASDRGDSPLHF
j_call: TRBJ2-7; d_call: TRBD2; clone_size: .; v_call: TRBV5-4; cdr3_nt: TGTGCCAGCAGCTTGGAACCTAGCGGCTACGAGCAGTACTTC; cdr3_aa: CASSLEPSGYEQYF
j_call: TRBJ2-7; d_call: TRBD1; clone_size: .; v_call: TRBV10-1; cdr3_nt: TGCGCCAGCAGTGAGGGGACAGGACTATTTGAGCAGTACTTC; cdr3_aa: CASSEGTGLFEQYF
j_call: TRBJ1-1; d_call: .; clone_size: few; v_call: TRBV27; cdr3_nt: TGTGCCAGCAGCGGCATGTGGACATCAACAAACACTGAAGCTTTCTTT; cdr3_aa: CASSGMWTSTNTEAFF
j_call: TRBJ1-2; d_call: .; clone_size: .; v_call: TRBV20-1; cdr3_nt: TGCAGTGCTAGAGTCCCGGGGACCCCTAACTATGGCTACACCTTC; cdr3_aa: CSARVPGTPNYGYTF
j_call: TRBJ1-3; d_call: .; clone_size: .; v_call: TRBV20-1; cdr3_nt: TGCAGTGCTAGAGATGGGGGATACTCTGGAAACACCATATATTTT; cdr3_aa: CSARDGGYSGNTIYF
j_call: TRBJ1-3; d_call: .; clone_size: .; v_call: TRBV20-1; cdr3_nt: TGCAGTGCTCAGGGCGCTGGAAACACCATATATTTT; cdr3_aa: CSAQGAGNTIYF
j_call: TRBJ1-6; d_call: TRBD1; clone_size: few; v_call: TRBV11-2; cdr3_nt: TGTGCCAGCAGCGTACGACAGGGTGATTCACCCCTCCACTTT; cdr3_aa: CASSVRQGDSPLHF
j_call: TRBJ2-2; d_call: .; clone_size: .; v_call: TRBV5-4; cdr3_nt: TGTGCCAGCAGCTGGCATACTTTAACCGGGGAGCTGTTTTTT; cdr3_aa: CASSWHTLTGELFF
j_call: TRBJ2-5; d_call: .; clone_size: .; v_call: TRBV11-2; cdr3_nt: TGTGCCAGCAGCTTATACCGAAGAAGTCAAGAGACCCAGTACTTC; cdr3_aa: CASSLYRRSQETQYF
j_call: TRBJ2-3; d_call: TRBD2; clone_size: few; v_call: TRBV24-1; cdr3_nt: TGTGCCACCAGTGATCGAGGGGTAGCGGGAGTGGGAGATACGCAGTATTTT; cdr3_aa: CATSDRGVAGVGDTQYF
j_call: TRBJ2-3; d_call: TRBD1; clone_size: .; v_call: TRBV28; cdr3_nt: TGTGCCAGCCGACACTCGCTGGACAGGGCCCCGAGCACAGATACGCAGTATTTT; cdr3_aa: CASRHSLDRAPSTDTQYF
j_call: TRBJ2-1; d_call: TRBD2; clone_size: .; v_call: TRBV2; cdr3_nt: TGTGCTAGCCGGCCGGGACTAGCGGTAAAGCTCCATGAGCAGTTCTTC; cdr3_aa: CASRPGLAVKLHEQFF
j_call: TRBJ1-5; d_call: TRBD1; clone_size: .; v_call: TRBV19; cdr3_nt: TGTGCCAGCAAACCCGACAGGGGTCAAAGTAGCAATCAGCCCCAGCATTTT; cdr3_aa: CASKPDRGQSSNQPQHF
j_call: TRBJ1-1; d_call: .; clone_size: .; v_call: TRBV6-5; cdr3_nt: TGTGCCAGCAGTTTGAGGAGGGGATTAGCGATGAACACTGAAGCTTTCTTT; cdr3_aa: CASSLRRGLAMNTEAFF
j_call: TRBJ1-2; d_call: TRBD1; clone_size: .; v_call: TRBV9; cdr3_nt: TGTGCCAGCAGCGTAGTTGGAGGGGGCGCGCAGGGCTACACCTTC; cdr3_aa: CASSVVGGGAQGYTF
j_call: TRBJ2-1; d_call: .; clone_size: .; v_call: TRBV20-1; cdr3_nt: TGCAGTGCCGTCGGGACTTACAATGAGCAGTTCTTC; cdr3_aa: CSAVGTYNEQFF
j_call: TRBJ1-1; d_call: .; clone_size: .; v_call: TRBV10-3; cdr3_nt: TGTGCCATCAGTGAGTACGACGGGGGGGAAGCTTTCTTT; cdr3_aa: CAISEYDGGEAFF